Presented here are 5 T cell receptor beta chains from one specimen sequenced in a study of a mutant IDH1 vaccine in newly diagnosed glioma. Regarding time point: week 5, during vaccination. A single vaccine dose contained 300 ug of mutant IDH1 20-mer peptide, and topical imiquimod was used with it. Their antigens are not known. Some clones are missing from TCRdb's copy, which holds only in-frame ones; the method was immunoSEQ multiplex PCR. The sample consists of around 29,000 clones, roughly 90% of them appearing once. This specimen consisted of peripheral blood mononuclear cells (PBMCs), obtained from a glioma patient whose treatment included an IDH1 peptide vaccine. Receptor source: a woman aged 40 to 55 with glioma. Some clones in this sample may be carry-over from other donors' samples.

The gene calls are TRBV7-2 and TRBJ1-1; no clear D. Germline CDR1 reads SGHTA; CDR2 reads FQGNSA. The CDR3 has 14 residues. Deletions cut 7 bases from V and 1 base from J, with 13 bases between. CDR3 sequence reads: CASTLLLSNTEAFF. The CDR3, as DNA: TGTGCCAGCACCCTTCTCCTGTCGAACACTGAAGCTTTCTTT. The complete variable domain, with remaining parts taken from reference TRBV7-2 and TRBJ1-1, reads GAGVSQSPSNKVTEKGKDVELRCDPISGHTALYWYRQSLGQGLEFLIYFQGNSAPDKSGLPSDRFSAERTGGSVSTLTIQRTQQEDSAVYLCASTLLLSNTEAFFGQGTRLTVV.

With respect to this clone: Germline is not matched at one junction end, which may reflect a read error. The same CDR3 arises from other DNA sequences in this sample as well. V gene TRBV20-1 combines with J gene TRBJ2-7, with D perhaps TRBD1 (5 bases). Germline CDR1 reads DFQATT; CDR2 reads SNEGSKA (reference sequence). The length of the CDR3 is 11 residues. As DNA, the CDR3 is TGCAGTGCAAGAGACAGCTACGAGCAGTACTTC. Encoded protein: CSARDSYEQYF.

The rearrangement links TRBV10-3 to TRBJ1-1; D may be TRBD1 (6 bases). This CDR3 region has 14 residues. CDR1 ENHRY and CDR2 SYGVKD come from the germline V gene. Trimming shortened V by 4 bases and J by 4 bases, and 13 bases separated the two germline ends. The CDR3 region is CAISVADSGTEAFF. The CDR3, as DNA: TGTGCCATCAGTGTGGCGGACAGCGGCACTGAAGCTTTCTTT.

The gene calls are TRBV2 and TRBJ2-7; D remains ambiguous. The CDR3 covers 11 residues. V was shortened by 5 bases and J by 7 bases, with 9 bases between the two germline ends. Germline V gene data show CDR1 as SNHLY and CDR2 as FYNNEI. In DNA, the CDR3 is TGTGCCAGCAGTCCCCTGTTGGAGCAGTACTTC. Amino acids: CASSPLLEQYF.

The chain has TRBV25-1 and TRBJ1-1; 7 nucleotides line up with TRBD1. Germline CDR1 is MGHDK and CDR2 is SYGVNS. Germline trimming cut 9 bases from V and 8 bases from J; bases unmatched to any gene: 9. The CDR3 has 12 residues. Here the CDR3 reads CASTGAPQEAFF. Written as DNA, the CDR3 is TGTGCCAGTACAGGGGCCCCTCAAGAAGCTTTCTTT.